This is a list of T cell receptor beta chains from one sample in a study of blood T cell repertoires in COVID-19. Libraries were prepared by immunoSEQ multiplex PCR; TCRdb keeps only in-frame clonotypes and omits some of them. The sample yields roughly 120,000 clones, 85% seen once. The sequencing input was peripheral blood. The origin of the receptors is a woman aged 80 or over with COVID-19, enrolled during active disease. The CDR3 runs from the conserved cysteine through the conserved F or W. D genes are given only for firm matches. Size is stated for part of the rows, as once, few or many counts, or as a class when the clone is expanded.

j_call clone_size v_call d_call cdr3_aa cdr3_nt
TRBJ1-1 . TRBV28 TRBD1 CASSNRGRRDTEAFF TGTGCCAGCAGCAACAGGGGGCGCCGAGACACTGAAGCTTTCTTT
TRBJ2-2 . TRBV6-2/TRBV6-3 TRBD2 CASSFGLAGKLTGELFF TGTGCCAGCAGTTTCGGACTAGCGGGGAAACTCACCGGGGAGCTGTTTTTT
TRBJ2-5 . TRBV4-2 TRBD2 CASSQDRSSGQETQYF TGTGCCAGCAGCCAAGATAGATCTAGCGGACAAGAGACCCAGTACTTC
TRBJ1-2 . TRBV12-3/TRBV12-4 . CASSFRGGYTF TGTGCCAGCAGTTTCAGGGGCGGCTACACCTTC
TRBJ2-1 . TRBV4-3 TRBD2 CASSQDTGLGFGEQFF TGCGCCAGCAGCCAAGATACGGGACTAGGATTTGGGGAGCAGTTCTTC
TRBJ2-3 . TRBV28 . CASSLQTKVGVQDTQYF TGTGCCAGCAGTTTACAGACAAAAGTAGGGGTTCAAGATACGCAGTATTTT
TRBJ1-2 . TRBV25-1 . CASSVQGYGYTF TGTGCCAGCAGTGTCCAGGGCTATGGCTACACCTTC
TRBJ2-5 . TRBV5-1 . CASRPTAQRHPQETQYF TGCGCCAGCAGACCCACGGCCCAACGACACCCCCAAGAGACCCAGTACTTC
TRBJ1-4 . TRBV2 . CASSEGTYNEKLFF TGTGCCAGCAGTGAAGGGACATACAATGAAAAACTGTTTTTT
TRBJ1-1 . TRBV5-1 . CASSPQADIGTEAFF TGCGCCAGCAGCCCCCAAGCTGATATCGGGACTGAAGCTTTCTTT
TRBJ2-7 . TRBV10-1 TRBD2 CASTTSGRKNEQYF TGCGCCAGCACCACTAGCGGGAGGAAAAACGAGCAGTACTTC
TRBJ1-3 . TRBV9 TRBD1 CASSGGQGLQVYF TGTGCCAGCAGCGGAGGACAGGGGCTTCAAGTGTATTTT
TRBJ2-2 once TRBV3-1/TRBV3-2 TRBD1 CASSQGGQGKAGELFF TGTGCCAGCAGCCAGGGCGGACAGGGAAAGGCCGGGGAGCTGTTTTTT
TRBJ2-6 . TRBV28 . CASGTGANVLTF TGTGCCAGCGGTACAGGGGCCAACGTCCTGACTTTC
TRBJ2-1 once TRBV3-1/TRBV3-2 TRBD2 CASSQRGALAGSYNEQFF TGTGCCAGCAGCCAACGGGGTGCACTAGCGGGGTCCTACAATGAGCAGTTCTTC